The 19 T cell receptor beta chains below come from one sample, sequenced in a study of T and B cells in COVID-19 patients. Each TRB amplification used roughly 220-550 ng of genomic DNA from blood. Multiplex PCR with BIOMED2 TRB-A/B primer pools amplified TRB rearrangements. Using its own MiXCR run on the multiplex PCR reads, TCRdb lists one record per CDR3 protein. Among more than 11,000 distinct CDR3 sequences listed, 28% were seen once. The sequenced material came from blood. These receptors were collected from a human donor who had recovered from COVID-19.

This clonotype is medium-sized within its sample. V gene TRBV6-4 combines with J gene TRBJ2-2; 12 bases align to TRBD2. The CDR3 loop spans 17 amino acids. Germline V gene data show CDR1 as MRHNA and CDR2 as SNTAGT. J was trimmed by 7 bases and V by 2 bases; bases with no gene match: 8. The CDR3 DNA reads TGTGCCAGCAGTGACCGGAGGCTAGCGGGAGGGCGCGGGGAGCTGTTTTTT. As protein: CASSDRRLAGGRGELFF.

This chain links TRBV27 with TRBJ2-7; D not certain. The CDR3 is 14 residues long. Looked up from germline, CDR1 is MNHEY and CDR2 is SMNVEV (reference sequence). V was trimmed by 2 bases and J by 2 bases, leaving 10 bases between them. The CDR3 DNA reads as TGTGCCAGCAGTTTAGCTCATACTACCTACGAGCAGTACTTC. It codes for CASSLAHTTYEQYF.

Concerning this clonotype itself: At one end, the junction sequence differs from germline, possibly due to a read error. In nucleotides, the CDR3 is TGCGCCAGCACCCAAGCCGGGGGAGGCTACACCTTC. Its translation is CASTQAGGGYTF. V is TRBV6-5 and J is TRBJ1-2; possibly TRBD1 for D (5 bases). The CDR3 is 12 amino acids. Germline CDR1 MNHEY, CDR2 SVGAGI.

This clonotype was found a few times. The rearrangement uses TRBV20-1 and TRBJ2-5; tentative D call: TRBD1 (6 bases). Germline V lookup: CDR1 DFQATT, CDR2 SNEGSKA (reference sequence). This CDR3 region has 14 residues. With 2 bases removed from V and 2 bases from J, the gap between germline ends came to 12 bases. The CDR3, as DNA: TGCAGTGCTAGACCCGGACAGATTCAAGAGACCCAGTACTTC. This encodes CSARPGQIQETQYF.

This clonotype occurred a few times. The V call is TRBV6-2 or TRBV6-3, the J call TRBJ1-1; no clear D. V lost 2 bases, J lost 1 base, and 8 bases lay in between. Per the germline V gene, CDR1 is MNHEY and CDR2 is SVGEGT. The CDR3 runs to 14 residues. The CDR3 DNA follows: TGTGCCAGCAGTTACATGCAGGAGAACACTGAAGCTTTCTTT. Translation gives CASSYMQENTEAFF.

Many counts were recorded for this clonotype. This chain links TRBV10-3 with TRBJ2-5; maybe TRBD2 (6 bases). Between the trimmed V and J ends, which lost 7 bases and 5 bases, there was a span of 11 bases. The CDR3 contains 12 residues. CDR1 is ENHRY and CDR2 is SYGVKD in the germline V gene. The CDR3 protein is CAIKTSGETQYF. In nucleotides, the CDR3 is TGTGCCATCAAGACTAGTGGGGAGACCCAGTACTTC.

Judged by abundance, this clonotype is medium-sized. J is TRBJ2-7 and V is TRBV6-5; TRBD2 aligns across 11 bases. J was trimmed by 2 bases and V by 2 bases; bases with no gene match: 5. The CDR3 consists of 16 residues. Germline V gene sequence: CDR1 MNHEY, CDR2 SVGAGI. This CDR3 reads CASSYAGTSGAYEQYF. The CDR3 DNA sequence: TGTGCCAGCAGTTACGCCGGGACTAGCGGAGCCTACGAGCAGTACTTC.

This clonotype was observed many times. The V call is TRBV6-6, the J call TRBJ2-5, with 7 bases aligning to TRBD2. The germline gives CDR1 MNHNY, CDR2 SVGAGI (reference sequence). CDR3 length: 18 amino acids. The ends lost 3 bases at V and 0 bases at J; junction bases unmatched: 13. The CDR3 bases are TGTGCCAGCAGTTATTGGCCGGGTGGAGCGGGAAACCAAGAGACCCAGTACTTC. It translates to CASSYWPGGAGNQETQYF.

The chain has TRBV12-3 or TRBV12-4 and TRBJ1-2; D gene uncertain. The length of the CDR3 is 12 residues. V dropped 3 bases and J dropped 6 bases, with 8 bases sitting between them. In DNA form, the CDR3 reads TGTGCCAGCAGTTTCGGAGGGCATGGCTACACCTTC. It translates to CASSFGGHGYTF.

This clonotype has more than one count but fewer than ten. This chain links TRBV5-1 with TRBJ2-3, with D possibly being TRBD2 (6 bases). Germline V gene data show CDR1 as SGHRS and CDR2 as YFSETQ. The CDR3 is 15 amino acids. V was cut by 0 bases and J by 1 base, with 9 bases left in between. The CDR3 region is CASSLESGGTDTQYF. In nucleotides, the CDR3 is TGCGCCAGCAGCTTGGAATCGGGGGGCACAGATACGCAGTATTTT.

This clonotype was picked up many times. V usage is TRBV30 and J usage is TRBJ2-7, with no clear D. The CDR3 covers 15 residues. The ends were cut back, 3 bases at V and 6 bases at J, with 21 bases in the middle. In germline, CDR1 is GTSNPN, CDR2 SVGIG (reference sequence). CDR3 nucleotides: TGTGCCTGGAGCCCCCCCAGGCGAACCTCAGGCGAGCAGTACTTC. It encodes CAWSPPRRTSGEQYF.

V gene TRBV6-5 combines with J gene TRBJ2-1, with 11 bases lining up with TRBD2. The CDR3 spans 15 residues. Per germline, CDR1 MNHEY and CDR2 SVGAGI. V shed 6 bases and J 4 bases; nucleotides not matched to a gene: 5. The CDR3 coding sequence is TGTGCCAGCAGCATCACTAGCGGGAGTTACAATGAGCAGTTCTTC. Amino acids: CASSITSGSYNEQFF.

Only one count was recorded for this clonotype. The chain carries TRBV12-3 or TRBV12-4 and TRBJ2-3; TRBD2 matches 7 bases. V lost 5 bases, J lost 6 bases, and 5 bases stayed unmatched. The CDR3 length is 13 residues. DNA for the CDR3: TGTGCCAGCAGTGCCGGGACTACCGATACGCAGTATTTT. Translated, it gives CASSAGTTDTQYF.

In this sample, this clonotype turned up many times. The rearrangement joins TRBV19 to TRBJ1-5, with 7 bases matching TRBD1. The CDR3 consists of 15 residues. CDR1 and CDR2 from the germline V gene are LNHDA and SQIVND (reference sequence). V trimming: 4 bases; J trimming: 2 bases; junction bases outside the gene matches: 5. This CDR3 is CASSTDREGNQPQHF. In DNA, the CDR3 is TGTGCCAGTAGTACAGACAGGGAGGGCAATCAGCCCCAGCATTTT.

The chain is built from TRBV6-5 and TRBJ2-6; 7 nucleotides align to TRBD1. Germline loops: CDR1 MNHEY, CDR2 SVGAGI. Trimming took 4 bases from V and 2 from J; bases not matched to a gene: 5. There are 16 residues in the CDR3. The DNA of the CDR3 is TGTGCCAGCAGTTCCTCGACAGGGCCTGGGGCCAACGTCCTGACTTTC. It codes for CASSSSTGPGANVLTF.

This chain connects TRBV27 to TRBJ1-2; D might be TRBD1 (5 bases). Germline CDR1 reads MNHEY; CDR2 reads SMNVEV (reference sequence). This CDR3 is 13 amino acids long. Trimming took off 0 bases at V and 5 bases at J, with 7 bases between the two ends. The CDR3 loop reads CASSLSQGYGYTF. CDR3 bases: TGTGCCAGCAGTTTATCGCAGGGTTATGGCTACACCTTC.

As to this clonotype: This could be a read error, since a much larger clone is one nucleotide away. The chain couples TRBV6-5 to TRBJ1-6; tentative D call: TRBD1 (5 bases). The V end was cut by 2 bases, the J end by 7 bases, with 21 bases between. The CDR3 runs to 18 residues. Germline loops: CDR1 MNHEY, CDR2 SVGAGI. CDR3 loop: CASSYEKTDQTPNSPLHF. CDR3 nucleotides: TGTGCCAGCAGTTACGAAAAGACAGACCAAACGCCGAATTCACCCCTCCACTTT.

Regarding this clonotype: It may be a read error: a sequence one base away is much more abundant. The chain recombines TRBV27 with TRBJ2-7, with 7 bases lining up with TRBD1. The germline V gene encodes CDR1 MNHEY and CDR2 SMNVEV (reference sequence). J was trimmed by 5 bases and V by 5 bases; bases with no gene match: 12. The CDR3 has 15 residues. CDR3 nucleotides: TGTGCCAGCAGTGCATTGACAGGGAAGATAGACGAGCAGTACTTC. Its translation is CASSALTGKIDEQYF.

In this sample, this clonotype is medium-sized. This rearrangement joins TRBV6-6 to TRBJ1-3; D might be TRBD1 (5 bases). V gave up 8 bases and J gave up 7 bases, with 9 bases separating them. The CDR3 is 11 residues long. The V gene's germline CDR1 is MNHNY and CDR2 SVGAGI (reference sequence). The CDR3 nucleotides read TGTGCCAGCGAGGGGAGGAACACCATATATTTT. Protein sequence: CASEGRNTIYF.